This record looks at one T cell receptor (beta chain) sequence and its context. This clonotype was counted many times. It has no known antigen specificity. Per-base quality was not reported, and no clone a single base away is much larger than it. The source of the sample is a study of T-cell reconstitution after alpha-beta-depleted transplantation in children (dated by TCRdb to the mid-2010s). Broadly, across the study: Using TCR repertoire profiling, the study quantitatively followed how T-cell immune reconstitution unfolded in children after TCRalphabeta/CD19-depleted allogeneic hematopoietic cell transplantation.

At the junction V is shortened by 0 bases and J by 2 bases; bases outside the gene matches: 8. From the germline V gene (reference sequence), CDR1 is SGHNT and CDR2 is YYREEE. From its cysteine to its phenylalanine, the CDR3 spans 16 amino acids. Here the CDR3 DNA is all that survives: 48 bases in frame from base 1. Summary of the overall study and its limitations: About two months after transplant, the apparently early recovery of alphabetaT-cell counts reportedly depended on just several hundred clones that had expanded rapidly and came from non-depleted graft cells. The high TCRbeta diversity at day 60 in some patients was ascribed to recipient T cells and intrathymic progenitors that had survived conditioning. Hyperexpanded clone frequencies declined over subsequent months; after one year, T-cell counts and TCRbeta diversity were mostly attributed to newly produced T cells.

This specimen's treatment or condition label, per the study, means: allogeneic hematopoietic cell transplantation with graft depleted of TCRalphabeta T cells and CD19 B cells. Transplant recipients were children who received TCRalphabeta/CD19-depleted allogeneic hematopoietic cell grafts. The library came from PCR. The sequencer was an Illumina HiSeq 2500. Molecular barcoding was employed in the preparation of TCR libraries, with unique molecular identifiers being used to normalize TCRbeta repertoire quantification. TCRdb ran its own pipeline on the public reads, namely fastp trimming at Q25 and MiXCR clone calling, and kept in-frame beta chains. CDR3 protein sequences are deduplicated, and each keeps its most common genes and DNA. The sample table shows 130,000 to 150,000 distinct CDR3 sequences, and 7.5% to 9% are seen once. Roughly 18% of the sample lies in the top ten.

The TCR sequence derives from a female patient aged 2 to 10 who had a stem cell transplant for congenital amegakaryocytic thrombocytopenia, so the T cells may come from the graft donor. This material consisted of PBMCs, mostly from graft donor cells, taken 180 days after TCRalphabeta/CD19-depleted stem cell transplant. The V gene is TRBV5-4 and the J gene is TRBJ2-7; 7 bases in the middle match TRBD2. The CDR3 protein sequence reads: CASSLAGEGGAYEQYF. The DNA is as follows: TGTGCCAGCAGCTTGGCCGGGGAGGGAGGGGCCTACGAGCAGTACTTC. Joined to the reference TRBV5-4 and TRBJ2-7 proteins, this CDR3 gives the full variable domain: ETGVTQSPTHLIKTRGQQVTLRCSSQSGHNTVSWYQQALGQGPQFIFQYYREEENGRGNFPPRFSGLQFPNYSSELNVNALELDDSALYLCASSLAGEGGAYEQYFGPGTRLTVT.